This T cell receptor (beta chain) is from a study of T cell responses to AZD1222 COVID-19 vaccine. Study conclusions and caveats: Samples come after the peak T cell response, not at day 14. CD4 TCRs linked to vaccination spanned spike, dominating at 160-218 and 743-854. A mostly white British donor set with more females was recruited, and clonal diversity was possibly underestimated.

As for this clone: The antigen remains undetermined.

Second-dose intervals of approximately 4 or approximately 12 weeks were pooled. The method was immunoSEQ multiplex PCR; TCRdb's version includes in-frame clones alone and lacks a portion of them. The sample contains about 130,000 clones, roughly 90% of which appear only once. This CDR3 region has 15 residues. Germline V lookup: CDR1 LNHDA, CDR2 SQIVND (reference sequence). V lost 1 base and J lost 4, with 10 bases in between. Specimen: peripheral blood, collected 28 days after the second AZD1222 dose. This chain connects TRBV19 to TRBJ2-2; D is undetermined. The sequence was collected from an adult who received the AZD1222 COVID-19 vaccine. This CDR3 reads CASSIGWQTTGELFF. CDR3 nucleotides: TGTGCCAGTAGTATAGGGTGGCAGACCACCGGGGAGCTGTTTTTT.